Listed below are T cell receptor beta chains from one sample, sequenced in a study of blood T cell repertoires in COVID-19. Repertoires were generated with immunoSEQ multiplex PCR, while TCRdb's copy carries only in-frame clones and drops some. This sample has about 120,000 clones, with 70% to 80% found just once. Sequences were obtained from peripheral blood. The receptors shown here come from a man between 40 and 49 years old with active or convalescent COVID-19. The CDR3 runs from the conserved cysteine through the conserved F or W. The order of the fields is clone size, D gene, V gene, J gene, CDR3 protein, CDR3 DNA. A D gene is named only where the DNA matches it firmly. Clone size is shown for a subset of rows, as once, few, many or a class of expanded clone.

clone_size: .; d_call: TRBD2; v_call: TRBV5-4; j_call: TRBJ2-1; cdr3_aa: CASRTGTSNNEQFF; cdr3_nt: TGTGCCAGCAGAACCGGGACTAGCAACAATGAGCAGTTCTTC
clone_size: .; d_call: .; v_call: TRBV5-1; j_call: TRBJ2-3; cdr3_aa: CASRVGASTDTQYF; cdr3_nt: TGCGCCAGCAGGGTGGGGGCTAGCACAGATACGCAGTATTTT
clone_size: .; d_call: .; v_call: TRBV27; j_call: TRBJ2-1; cdr3_aa: CASSFPGYFEQFF; cdr3_nt: TGTGCCAGCAGTTTCCCGGGGTATTTCGAGCAGTTCTTC
clone_size: .; d_call: .; v_call: TRBV6-2/TRBV6-3; j_call: TRBJ1-2; cdr3_aa: CASSYGVGGTNYGYTF; cdr3_nt: TGTGCCAGCAGTTACGGGGTCGGCGGGACTAACTATGGCTACACCTTC
clone_size: .; d_call: TRBD1; v_call: TRBV28; j_call: TRBJ1-5; cdr3_aa: CASSPGQGSNQPQHF; cdr3_nt: TGTGCCAGCAGCCCGGGACAGGGAAGCAATCAGCCCCAGCATTTT
clone_size: few; d_call: .; v_call: TRBV6-5; j_call: TRBJ2-2; cdr3_aa: CASISTGTNTGELFF; cdr3_nt: TGTGCCAGCATTAGTACGGGGACGAACACCGGGGAGCTGTTTTTT
clone_size: .; d_call: TRBD1; v_call: TRBV7-9; j_call: TRBJ1-6; cdr3_aa: CASSLVTGGESPLHF; cdr3_nt: TGTGCCAGCAGCTTAGTTACAGGGGGCGAATCACCCCTCCACTTT
clone_size: .; d_call: TRBD2; v_call: TRBV3-1/TRBV3-2; j_call: TRBJ2-3; cdr3_aa: CASSQGTSGGDTQYF; cdr3_nt: TGTGCCAGCAGCCAAGGGACTAGCGGGGGGGATACGCAGTATTTT
clone_size: .; d_call: .; v_call: TRBV5-4; j_call: TRBJ1-2; cdr3_aa: CASSLSRGGSSQGAYGYTF; cdr3_nt: TGTGCCAGCAGCTTATCTCGGGGGGGAAGTTCGCAGGGAGCCTATGGCTACACCTTC
clone_size: .; d_call: TRBD2; v_call: TRBV7-3; j_call: TRBJ2-1; cdr3_aa: CASSPHPTGGESAEQFF; cdr3_nt: TGTGCCAGCAGCCCTCACCCAACGGGGGGGGAGAGCGCGGAGCAGTTCTTC
clone_size: .; d_call: .; v_call: TRBV27; j_call: TRBJ1-6; cdr3_aa: CASSFSGLNSPLHF; cdr3_nt: TGTGCCAGCAGTTTCTCAGGTTTAAATTCACCCCTCCACTTT
clone_size: once; d_call: TRBD1; v_call: TRBV20-1; j_call: TRBJ2-1; cdr3_aa: CSARDGTANLF; cdr3_nt: TGCAGTGCTAGAGATGGGACAGCCAATCTCTTC
clone_size: .; d_call: .; v_call: TRBV30; j_call: TRBJ1-1; cdr3_aa: CAWSLVITGEAFF; cdr3_nt: TGTGCCTGGAGTCTTGTTATAACGGGTGAAGCTTTCTTT
clone_size: .; d_call: .; v_call: TRBV21-1; j_call: TRBJ1-2; cdr3_aa: CASSLETGIYGYTF; cdr3_nt: TGTGCCAGCAGCTTGGAGACAGGGATCTATGGCTACACCTTC
clone_size: .; d_call: .; v_call: TRBV12-3/TRBV12-4; j_call: TRBJ1-5; cdr3_aa: CASSFGGNQPQHF; cdr3_nt: TGTGCCAGCAGTTTTGGGGGGAATCAGCCCCAGCATTTT
clone_size: .; d_call: .; v_call: TRBV2; j_call: TRBJ1-2; cdr3_aa: CASLDTMPNYGYTF; cdr3_nt: TGTGCCAGTTTGGACACTATGCCTAACTATGGCTACACCTTC
clone_size: few; d_call: .; v_call: TRBV5-1; j_call: TRBJ1-1; cdr3_aa: CASSLAPGMNTEAFF; cdr3_nt: TGCGCCAGCAGCTTGGCCCCGGGGATGAACACTGAAGCTTTCTTT
clone_size: few; d_call: .; v_call: TRBV6-5; j_call: TRBJ1-6; cdr3_aa: CASSYGREFGNSPLHF; cdr3_nt: TGTGCCAGCAGTTACGGGAGGGAGTTTGGCAATTCACCCCTCCACTTT
clone_size: .; d_call: TRBD2; v_call: TRBV6-5; j_call: TRBJ2-3; cdr3_aa: CAAREAPSTDTQYF; cdr3_nt: TGTGCCGCGCGGGAGGCTCCTAGCACAGATACGCAGTATTTT
clone_size: .; d_call: TRBD1; v_call: TRBV5-1; j_call: TRBJ2-6; cdr3_aa: CASSPGTGDHSGANVLTF; cdr3_nt: TGCGCCAGCAGCCCCGGGACAGGGGACCACTCTGGGGCCAACGTCCTGACTTTC
clone_size: .; d_call: TRBD1; v_call: TRBV12-3/TRBV12-4; j_call: TRBJ1-1; cdr3_aa: CASLQGANTEAFF; cdr3_nt: TGTGCCAGCTTACAGGGGGCGAACACTGAAGCTTTCTTT
clone_size: .; d_call: TRBD1; v_call: TRBV10-1; j_call: TRBJ1-5; cdr3_aa: CASSEMCRGLVFVNQPQHF; cdr3_nt: TGCGCCAGCAGTGAGATGTGCAGGGGGCTGGTTTTTGTCAATCAGCCCCAGCATTTT
clone_size: .; d_call: .; v_call: TRBV6-1; j_call: TRBJ1-2; cdr3_aa: CASSEEQDGVYGYTF; cdr3_nt: TGTGCCAGCAGTGAAGAACAGGACGGCGTCTATGGCTACACCTTC
clone_size: few; d_call: TRBD1; v_call: TRBV7-2; j_call: TRBJ1-2; cdr3_aa: CASSSRGRQGGEGYTF; cdr3_nt: TGTGCCAGCAGCTCCAGAGGCCGACAGGGCGGGGAAGGCTACACCTTC
clone_size: .; d_call: TRBD1; v_call: TRBV29-1; j_call: TRBJ2-7; cdr3_aa: CSAGQGASYEQYF; cdr3_nt: TGCAGCGCAGGACAGGGGGCTAGCTACGAGCAGTACTTC
clone_size: once; d_call: TRBD1; v_call: TRBV14; j_call: TRBJ1-1; cdr3_aa: CASSLGTGYGHTEAFF; cdr3_nt: TGTGCCAGCAGCCTTGGGACAGGCTATGGCCACACTGAAGCTTTCTTT
clone_size: .; d_call: .; v_call: TRBV11-2; j_call: TRBJ1-5; cdr3_aa: CASSLSPNNQPQHF; cdr3_nt: TGTGCCAGCAGCTTATCCCCTAACAATCAGCCCCAGCATTTT
clone_size: .; d_call: .; v_call: TRBV7-9; j_call: TRBJ2-5; cdr3_aa: CASRSPRGPQETQYF; cdr3_nt: TGTGCCAGCAGATCCCCCAGGGGCCCCCAAGAGACCCAGTACTTC
clone_size: .; d_call: .; v_call: TRBV27; j_call: TRBJ2-4; cdr3_aa: CASSFDGAGIQYF; cdr3_nt: TGTGCCAGCAGTTTCGACGGGGCGGGGATTCAGTACTTC
clone_size: .; d_call: TRBD2; v_call: TRBV6-2/TRBV6-3; j_call: TRBJ2-7; cdr3_aa: CASSYSLREITYEQYF; cdr3_nt: TGTGCCAGCAGTTACTCTTTGCGGGAGATCACCTACGAGCAGTACTTC
clone_size: .; d_call: TRBD2; v_call: TRBV10-2; j_call: TRBJ2-6; cdr3_aa: CASSEKLAGVSGANVLTF; cdr3_nt: TGCGCCAGCAGTGAGAAGTTGGCGGGAGTGTCCGGGGCCAACGTCCTGACTTTC
clone_size: .; d_call: .; v_call: TRBV7-2; j_call: TRBJ2-6; cdr3_aa: CASSQGYGANVLTF; cdr3_nt: TGTGCCAGCAGTCAGGGGTACGGGGCCAACGTCCTGACTTTC
clone_size: .; d_call: TRBD1; v_call: TRBV27; j_call: TRBJ1-5; cdr3_aa: CASSSSLGQGIQPQHF; cdr3_nt: TGTGCCAGCAGTTCATCACTGGGACAGGGAATCCAGCCCCAGCATTTT
clone_size: .; d_call: .; v_call: TRBV7-9; j_call: TRBJ2-3; cdr3_aa: CASSLSSTDTQYF; cdr3_nt: TGTGCCAGCAGCTTATCTAGCACAGATACGCAGTATTTT
clone_size: .; d_call: .; v_call: TRBV9; j_call: TRBJ2-7; cdr3_aa: CASSEGTPPLEQYF; cdr3_nt: TGTGCCAGCAGCGAGGGGACTCCTCCGCTAGAGCAGTACTTC
clone_size: .; d_call: TRBD2; v_call: TRBV3-1/TRBV3-2; j_call: TRBJ2-7; cdr3_aa: CASSQDGRCYEQYF; cdr3_nt: TGTGCCAGCAGCCAAGACGGGAGGTGCTACGAGCAGTACTTC
clone_size: .; d_call: .; v_call: TRBV2; j_call: TRBJ1-1; cdr3_aa: CASSEVVFNSNTEAFF; cdr3_nt: TGTGCCAGCAGTGAAGTTGTCTTCAACTCGAACACTGAAGCTTTCTTT
clone_size: .; d_call: TRBD1; v_call: TRBV6-6; j_call: TRBJ1-5; cdr3_aa: CASSPGQGLGFGSEPQHF; cdr3_nt: TGTGCCAGCAGTCCTGGACAGGGGCTGGGGTTTGGTTCAGAGCCCCAGCATTTT